Listed below are T cell receptor beta chains from one sample, sequenced in a study of blood T cell repertoires in COVID-19. TCRdb's copy holds only in-frame clones and misses some; the assay was immunoSEQ multiplex PCR. The table has more than 80,000 clones, roughly 87% seen once. Material for sequencing was peripheral blood. Receptors originate from an older woman with COVID-19, enrolled during active disease. Both conserved end residues are part of each CDR3. A D gene is named only where the DNA matches it firmly. Only part of the rows carry a size: once, few, many, or a class if the clone is expanded.

J gene: TRBJ2-1
V gene: TRBV19
clone size: NA
D gene: TRBD1
CDR3 protein: CASSIKIDRGNEQFF
CDR3 DNA: TGTGCCAGTAGTATCAAGATCGACAGGGGCAATGAGCAGTTCTTC

J gene: TRBJ1-2
V gene: TRBV7-2
clone size: NA
D gene: TRBD1
CDR3 protein: CASSFPDRGGYTF
CDR3 DNA: TGTGCCAGCAGCTTCCCTGACAGGGGCGGCTACACCTTC

J gene: TRBJ2-3
V gene: TRBV12-5
clone size: NA
D gene: NA
CDR3 protein: CASGPGIGGSDTQYF
CDR3 DNA: TGTGCTAGTGGTCCGGGGATCGGCGGGTCTGATACGCAGTATTTT

J gene: TRBJ1-6
V gene: TRBV5-1
clone size: NA
D gene: TRBD1
CDR3 protein: CASSLGRQGADSPLHF
CDR3 DNA: TGCGCCAGCAGCTTGGGCAGGCAGGGGGCCGATTCACCCCTCCACTTT

J gene: TRBJ1-2
V gene: TRBV4-1
clone size: NA
D gene: NA
CDR3 protein: CASSHTQGYGYTF
CDR3 DNA: TGCGCCAGCAGCCATACACAGGGCTATGGCTACACCTTC

J gene: TRBJ1-2
V gene: TRBV7-2
clone size: NA
D gene: NA
CDR3 protein: CASSLARREETIHF
CDR3 DNA: TGTGCCAGCAGCTTAGCGCGGAGGGAGGAGACTATCCACTTC

J gene: TRBJ1-6
V gene: TRBV5-6
clone size: NA
D gene: NA
CDR3 protein: CASSLATAGSPLHF
CDR3 DNA: TGTGCCAGCAGCTTGGCTACAGCAGGTTCACCCCTCCACTTT

J gene: TRBJ2-1
V gene: TRBV4-3
clone size: NA
D gene: NA
CDR3 protein: CASSQDTSWFDEQFF
CDR3 DNA: TGCGCCAGCAGCCAAGATACTAGCTGGTTCGATGAGCAGTTCTTC

J gene: TRBJ2-7
V gene: TRBV7-2
clone size: few
D gene: TRBD2
CDR3 protein: CATSPGGSSYEQYF
CDR3 DNA: TGTGCCACCTCCCCCGGGGGGAGTTCCTACGAGCAGTACTTC

J gene: TRBJ2-7
V gene: TRBV7-9
clone size: NA
D gene: TRBD1
CDR3 protein: CASRPGQDPSEQYF
CDR3 DNA: TGTGCCAGCAGGCCGGGACAGGACCCAAGCGAGCAGTACTTC

J gene: TRBJ2-1
V gene: TRBV4-2
clone size: NA
D gene: TRBD2
CDR3 protein: CASSQDPAGGPYNEQFF
CDR3 DNA: TGTGCCAGCAGCCAAGATCCGGCGGGGGGGCCCTACAATGAGCAGTTCTTC

J gene: TRBJ1-6
V gene: TRBV19
clone size: NA
D gene: TRBD1
CDR3 protein: CASRQGQGYSPLHF
CDR3 DNA: TGTGCCAGTAGGCAAGGACAGGGCTATTCACCCCTCCACTTT

J gene: TRBJ1-6
V gene: TRBV10-3
clone size: NA
D gene: TRBD1
CDR3 protein: CAISEGPQGVNSPLHF
CDR3 DNA: TGTGCCATCAGTGAGGGACCTCAGGGGGTCAATTCACCCCTCCACTTT

J gene: TRBJ1-5
V gene: TRBV4-1
clone size: once
D gene: NA
CDR3 protein: CASSHQGKETNQPQHF
CDR3 DNA: TGCGCCAGCAGCCATCAGGGTAAGGAGACCAATCAGCCCCAGCATTTT

J gene: TRBJ2-3
V gene: TRBV7-3
clone size: NA
D gene: NA
CDR3 protein: CASSYGTGTDTQYF
CDR3 DNA: TGTGCCAGCAGCTACGGGACTGGGACAGATACGCAGTATTTT

J gene: TRBJ1-6
V gene: TRBV14
clone size: NA
D gene: NA
CDR3 protein: CASSQAGGYSYNSPLHF
CDR3 DNA: TGTGCCAGCAGCCAAGCTGGGGGCTACTCCTATAATTCACCCCTCCACTTT

J gene: TRBJ2-2
V gene: TRBV5-6
clone size: NA
D gene: NA
CDR3 protein: CASSRRVWALVAGELFF
CDR3 DNA: TGTGCCAGCAGTCGGCGGGTTTGGGCTCTCGTCGCCGGGGAGCTGTTTTTT

J gene: TRBJ2-1
V gene: TRBV11-3
clone size: NA
D gene: TRBD2
CDR3 protein: CASSTRTSGRSYNEQFF
CDR3 DNA: TGTGCCAGCAGCACTAGGACTAGCGGGAGATCCTACAATGAGCAGTTCTTC

J gene: TRBJ1-2
V gene: TRBV6-5
clone size: NA
D gene: NA
CDR3 protein: CASSSIRGGYGYTF
CDR3 DNA: TGTGCCAGCAGTTCGATCAGGGGCGGGTATGGCTACACCTTC

J gene: TRBJ2-5
V gene: TRBV28
clone size: NA
D gene: TRBD2
CDR3 protein: CASSSSGGAWRETQYF
CDR3 DNA: TGTGCCAGCAGTAGTAGCGGGGGGGCCTGGAGAGAGACCCAGTACTTC

J gene: TRBJ1-1
V gene: TRBV20-1
clone size: NA
D gene: NA
CDR3 protein: CSASLGGGAFF
CDR3 DNA: TGCAGTGCCAGTCTGGGGGGGGGAGCTTTCTTT

J gene: TRBJ2-3
V gene: TRBV29-1
clone size: NA
D gene: NA
CDR3 protein: CSVTLAYGTQYF
CDR3 DNA: TGCAGCGTGACCTTAGCGTACGGTACGCAGTATTTT

J gene: TRBJ2-2
V gene: TRBV30
clone size: NA
D gene: NA
CDR3 protein: CAWRRQGTGELFF
CDR3 DNA: TGTGCCTGGAGAAGGCAGGGAACCGGGGAGCTGTTTTTT

J gene: TRBJ2-3
V gene: TRBV7-2
clone size: NA
D gene: NA
CDR3 protein: CASSPLLFNTDTQYF
CDR3 DNA: TGTGCCAGCAGCCCCCTTTTATTTAACACAGATACGCAGTATTTT